Here is one TCR beta chain with its context. This clonotype has ten or more counts. Its antigen specificity is not known. Per-base quality was not reported, and no clone a single base away is much larger than it. This sample stems from a study of blood T cells in healthy people across ages (dated by TCRdb to between 2015 and 2017). The study in broad terms: In model experiments, template switching captured roughly one uniquely barcoded TCR beta cDNA molecule for every two T cells. Age-related changes in TCR beta repertoire diversity were measured in the study by deep sequencing normalized with unique cDNA molecular identifiers. The donors were divided into four age groups: young (average around 17 years), middle-aged (approximately 42), aged (around 59) and long-lived (roughly 88). The study analyzed two additional independent replicas of 1 million unique cDNA reads from the same blood draw for two donors, one aged 18 to 30 and one aged 80 or older. Overall results and qualifications from the work: As age increased, observed TCR beta diversity per million T cells dropped in a roughly linear way, and a significant reduction was already evident by age about 40. Total diversity estimates from one million sequenced T cells were considered lower bounds and underestimates. Because donor CMV infection status was unknown, age-related changes in expanded clonotypes were potentially confounded. Bulk unsorted PBMC profiling prevented conclusive comparison of naive and antigen-experienced compartments. Compared with the aged group, the long-lived group had more naive CD4+ T cells, fewer expanded clones and increased TCR diversity, suggesting age selection. Observed TCR beta diversity correlated strongly with the percentage of naive T cells measured by flow cytometry.

Libraries were constructed by 5' RACE. The data were produced on an Illumina HiSeq 2500. A second PCR of about 7 to 12 cycles was run with a J-beta primer mix and a sample-barcoded 5' primer. A unique molecular identifier was introduced onto each TCR beta cDNA molecule by a template-switch 5' adaptor carrying 12 random nucleotides. Each sample yielded at least 3 million CDR3-containing paired-end reads. All of the RNA was converted into first-strand cDNA using the Mint cDNA synthesis kit, with a TRBC-specific oligonucleotide serving as the primer. Following uracil-DNA glycosylase treatment, a first 18-cycle PCR with universal primers M1SS and BC2_uni_R was performed on all cDNA. From the authors' description of their analysis: Each sample was normalized by randomly selecting 1 million high-quality reads, each carrying a distinct molecular identifier. Instead of being binned into consensus sequences, reads that shared molecular identifiers were thrown out. CDR3 identification, clonotype clustering and error correction used MiTCR with a Q25 quality threshold and the strictest error-elimination algorithm. Lower-bound total TCR beta diversity was estimated with a nonparametric unseen species model using Euler transformation. TCRdb trimmed public reads at Q25 via fastp, called clones via MiXCR and kept in-frame beta chains. CDR3 protein duplicates are merged, each entry listing the most common genes and DNA. The V and J calls shown here were made by TCRdb, not taken from the authors' results. In this sample the table shows hundreds of thousands of distinct CDR3 sequences, roughly a quarter of which occur a single time. 3% to 4% of the sample is taken by the ten largest.

V is trimmed back by 2 bases and J by 4 bases, and the junction contains 9 bases that no gene match accounts for. The CDR3 runs 17 residues from the cysteine to the phenylalanine. Of all the DNA, just the CDR3 is kept, 51 bases in frame from base 1. Based on the germline V gene (reference sequence), the CDR1 and CDR2 sequences are MNHNY and SVGAGI. The 40 or so donors, aged roughly 6 to 100 years, were systemically healthy Caucasian individuals from Russia. Roughly 11 milliliters of peripheral blood were drawn from each donor into EDTA-treated Vacutainer tubes. Ficoll-Paque density-gradient centrifugation was used to isolate PBMCs, with at least 6 million obtained per sample. Total RNA, at least 5 micrograms per sample, was extracted from PBMCs with Trizol reagent. For every donor, an aliquot of PBMCs went through flow cytometry to measure the percentages of naive CD45RAhigh/CD27high T cells. Separately, the same data were catalogued under a study of T cells of mothers and their children. Drawing on the second study: Nine systemically healthy Caucasian individuals, comprising three mothers and their six children, were included as donors. cDNA synthesis used all of the extracted RNA, with approximately 1.4 ug of RNA in each 15 ul reaction. Sample barcodes and 2-4 random nucleotides were added via the M1S primer in the second PCR. Over 8.5 million TCR beta CDR3 reads were obtained for each mother, and approximately 3 million reads were obtained for each child. Thymic selection shapes the output of TCR recombination in a similar way in related and unrelated pairs, and inherited differences have a minor effect. Normalized repertoire overlap was always found to be slightly, but never significantly, higher in related mother-child pairs than in unrelated mother-child pairs. With a sensitivity of approximately 100 clones per million clonotypes, no persistent microchimeric T cell clones were detected. The study used deep NGS to compare TCR beta repertoires of mothers and children, seeking features distinguishing related mother-child pairs from unrelated individuals. On average, the children were about 12 +/- 4 years old, while the mothers were about 38 +/- 4 years old. After adapter ligation with NEBNext reagents, the libraries were sequenced on Illumina HiSeq 2000 with 100+100 nt paired-end reads. Mother and child libraries were prepared a month apart and sequenced in separate runs to prevent cross-contamination. Between 500,000 and 2,000,000 distinct TCR beta clonotypes were identified per donor. Naive TCR beta clonotypes were estimated from low-frequency clonotypes matched to each donor's FACS-determined naive share, without sorting.

Sequenced input: blood. The receptor comes from a boy aged 2 to 10 in good health. The chain is encoded by TRBV6-6 joined to TRBJ2-5, and TRBD2 aligns with 11 junction nucleotides. The CDR3 in this case is CASSYPPGSGGAETQYF. The bases read TGTGCCAGCAGTTACCCCCCGGGTAGCGGGGGGGCAGAGACCCAGTACTTC.